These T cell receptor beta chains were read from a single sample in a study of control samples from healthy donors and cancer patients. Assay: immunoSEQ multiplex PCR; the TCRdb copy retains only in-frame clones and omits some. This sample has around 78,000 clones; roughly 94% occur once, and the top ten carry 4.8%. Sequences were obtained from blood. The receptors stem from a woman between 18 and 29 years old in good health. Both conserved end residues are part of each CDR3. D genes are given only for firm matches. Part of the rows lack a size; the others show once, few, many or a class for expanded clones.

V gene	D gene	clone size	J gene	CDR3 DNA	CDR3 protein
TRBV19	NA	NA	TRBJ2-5	TGTGCCAGTAGTCCGCACCCGACTAGTTCGGAGACCCAGTACTTC	CASSPHPTSSETQYF
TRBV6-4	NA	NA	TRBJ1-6	TGTGCCAGCAGTGACAGCGATTATTCACCCCTCCACTTT	CASSDSDYSPLHF
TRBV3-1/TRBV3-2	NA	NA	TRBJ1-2	TGTGCCAGCAGCCAGGTCAGGGCAAATGGCTACACCTTC	CASSQVRANGYTF
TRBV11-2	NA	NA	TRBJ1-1	TGTGCCAGCCGAGGGCGGGTGAACACTGAAGCTTTCTTT	CASRGRVNTEAFF
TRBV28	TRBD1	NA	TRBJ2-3	TGTGCCAGCAGTTTTTATCTCGGGACAGGGCTTTTAGTCACAGATACGCAGTATTTT	CASSFYLGTGLLVTDTQYF
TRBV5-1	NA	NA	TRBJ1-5	TGCGCCAGCAGCTTGGGACAGCCCAATCAGCCCCAGCATTTT	CASSLGQPNQPQHF
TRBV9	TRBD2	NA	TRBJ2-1	TGTGCCAGCAGCACGACTAGCCTCCAACGTGAGCAGTTCTTC	CASSTTSLQREQFF
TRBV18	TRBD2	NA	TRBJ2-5	TGTGCCAGCTCCACAGGCGCGGGAGTTTCTCTTGAGACCCAGTACTTC	CASSTGAGVSLETQYF
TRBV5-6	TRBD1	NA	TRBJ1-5	TGTGCCAGCAGTCGCAAAGGGACAGGGCTCTTTCAGCCCCAGCATTTT	CASSRKGTGLFQPQHF
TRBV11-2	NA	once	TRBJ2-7	TGTGCCAGCAGCCCCGAGGTGGGGGCCGAGCAGTACTTC	CASSPEVGAEQYF
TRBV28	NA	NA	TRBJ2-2	TGTGCCAGCAGTTTTAGGAGGGTGGCGGCTCCCTCCCGGGAGCTGTTTTTT	CASSFRRVAAPSRELFF
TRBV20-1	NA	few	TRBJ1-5	TGCAGTGCTAGTTCAGGGAGAAATCAGCCCCAGCATTTT	CSASSGRNQPQHF
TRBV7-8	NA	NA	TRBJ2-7	TGTGCCAGCAGCTTACAGCGAGTCCGGTCCTACGAGCAGTACTTC	CASSLQRVRSYEQYF
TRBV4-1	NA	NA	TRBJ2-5	TGCGCCAGCGCTAGGGGCGACCAGTCCTTCACGGAGACCCAGTACTTC	CASARGDQSFTETQYF
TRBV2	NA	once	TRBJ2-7	TGTGCCAGCAGTGGGCAGGGACGTACCTACGAGCAGTACTTC	CASSGQGRTYEQYF
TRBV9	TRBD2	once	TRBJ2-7	TGTGCCAGCAGCGTGACTAGCGGCTACGAGCAGTACTTC	CASSVTSGYEQYF
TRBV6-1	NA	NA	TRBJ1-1	TGTGCCAGCAGGCTGAACACTGAAGCTTTCTTT	CASRLNTEAFF
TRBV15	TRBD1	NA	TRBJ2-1	TGTGCCACCAGCAGAGTTGGGACAGGGGGCTACAATGAGCAGTTCTTC	CATSRVGTGGYNEQFF
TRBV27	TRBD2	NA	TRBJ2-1	TGTGCCAGCAGTTTAAGTCCGCATAGTATCATAGCGGGGGTCTCTGAGCAGTTCTTC	CASSLSPHSIIAGVSEQFF
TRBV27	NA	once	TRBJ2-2	TGTGCCAGCAGTTTACGGAACACCGGGGAGCTGTTTTTT	CASSLRNTGELFF
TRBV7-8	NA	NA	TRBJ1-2	TGTGCCAGCAGCTTAGCTGGGGGTGGTGGCTACACCTTC	CASSLAGGGGYTF
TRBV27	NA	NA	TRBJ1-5	TGTGCCAGCAGCTTAGACCAGAGCGGCAATCAGCCCCAGCATTTT	CASSLDQSGNQPQHF
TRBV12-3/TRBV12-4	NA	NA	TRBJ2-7	TGTGCCAGCAGTTCGGACAGTTCACGGCTTTCGTACTTC	CASSSDSSRLSYF
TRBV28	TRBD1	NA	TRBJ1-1	TGTGCCAGCAGTTCCCGGGACAGTTACGAATCTGAAGCTTTCTTT	CASSSRDSYESEAFF
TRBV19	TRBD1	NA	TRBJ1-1	TGTGCCAGTAGCGCCACAGGGGATGGAGCTGAAGCTTTCTTT	CASSATGDGAEAFF
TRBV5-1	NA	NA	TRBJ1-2	TGCGCCAGCAGCTTCGTCCCAGACAACTATGGCTACACCTTC	CASSFVPDNYGYTF
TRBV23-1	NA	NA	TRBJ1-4	TGCGCCACCTCCCGAAAGGGGGGAGCAACTAATGAAAAACTGTTTTTT	CATSRKGGATNEKLFF
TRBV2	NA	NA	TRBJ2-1	TGTGCCAGCAGTGACGCGGGTGTGGGCAGGTACTCCTACAATGAGCAGTTCTTC	CASSDAGVGRYSYNEQFF
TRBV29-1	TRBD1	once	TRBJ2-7	TGCAGCGTAATACGACAGGGGGTTGGATACGAGCAGTACTTC	CSVIRQGVGYEQYF
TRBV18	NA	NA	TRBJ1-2	TGTGCCAGCTCACCACCTTGGCAGGGGAACTATGGCTACACCTTC	CASSPPWQGNYGYTF
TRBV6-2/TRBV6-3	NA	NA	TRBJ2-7	TGTGCCAGCAGTACGGGTGGGGGGTATTCCTACGAGCAGTACTTC	CASSTGGGYSYEQYF
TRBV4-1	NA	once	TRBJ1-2	TGCGCCAGCAGCTATAATTCAGGGGCCAGCTATGGCTACACCTTC	CASSYNSGASYGYTF
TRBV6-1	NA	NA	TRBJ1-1	TGTGCCAGCAGTGAAGCGGAGGGGGAGGCCACTGAAGCTTTCTTT	CASSEAEGEATEAFF
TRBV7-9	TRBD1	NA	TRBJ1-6	TGTGCCAGCAGCACCAGAAACCTGACAGGGGCGGGTTCACCCCTCCACTTT	CASSTRNLTGAGSPLHF
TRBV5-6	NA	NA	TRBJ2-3	TGTGCCAGCAGCTTGGGGACCGGGGGATACACAGATACGCAGTATTTT	CASSLGTGGYTDTQYF
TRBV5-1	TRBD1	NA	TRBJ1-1	TGCGCCAGCAGCTTGGGACAGGGATCTGAAGCTTTCTTT	CASSLGQGSEAFF
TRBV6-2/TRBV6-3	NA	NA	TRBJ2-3	TGTGCCAGCAGTTACGATGATACGCAGTATTTT	CASSYDDTQYF
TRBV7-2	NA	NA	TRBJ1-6	TGTGCCAGCAGCTTAGTTGTGGAATCACCCCTCCACTTT	CASSLVVESPLHF
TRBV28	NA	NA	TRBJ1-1	TGTGCCAGCAGGCGTGGGGTGGAAGCTTTCTTT	CASRRGVEAFF
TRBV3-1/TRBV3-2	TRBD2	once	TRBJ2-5	TGTGCCAGCAGCCACTTAGCGGGGATTGGCCAAGAGACCCAGTACTTC	CASSHLAGIGQETQYF
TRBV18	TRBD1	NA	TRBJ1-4	TGTGCCAGCTCTTCCTACGGGACAGGTGCTGAAAAACTGTTTTTT	CASSSYGTGAEKLFF
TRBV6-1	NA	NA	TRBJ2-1	TGTGCCAGCAGTGAACGCAGGTTCCGCGAGCAGTTCTTC	CASSERRFREQFF
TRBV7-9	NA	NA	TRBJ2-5	TGTGCCAGCAGCTTAGACAGGACGAAGGGAGAGACCCAGTACTTC	CASSLDRTKGETQYF
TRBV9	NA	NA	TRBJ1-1	TGTGCCAGCAGCGTAGTTGTTATTATTTTTTCGACAGACCCTTTAAACACTGAAGCTTTCTTT	CASSVVVIIFSTDPLNTEAFF
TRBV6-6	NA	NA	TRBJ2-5	TGTGCCAGCAGGCGGGGACCCCTTCAGGAGGAGACCCAGTACTTC	CASRRGPLQEETQYF
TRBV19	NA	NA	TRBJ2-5	TGTGCCAGTAGTATAGGACCGGGGAAGTTAGAGACCCAGTACTTC	CASSIGPGKLETQYF
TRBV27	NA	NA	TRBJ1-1	TGTGCCAGCAGTTCCCAGATCAGCGCTGAAGCTTTCTTT	CASSSQISAEAFF
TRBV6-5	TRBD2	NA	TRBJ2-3	TGTGCCAGCAGGACCCCCACGGGGGGAGCAGATACGCAGTATTTT	CASRTPTGGADTQYF
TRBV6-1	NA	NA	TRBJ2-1	TGTGCCAGCAGTGAAGGGACACAACATTCCAATGAGCAGTTCTTC	CASSEGTQHSNEQFF
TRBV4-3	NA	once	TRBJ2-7	TGCGCCAGCAGCCAAGCGGGAAGGGGGTACGAGCAGTACTTC	CASSQAGRGYEQYF
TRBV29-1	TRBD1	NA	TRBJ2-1	TGCAGCGTTCCACTAAGGGACAGGGGGTTGAATGAGCAGTTCTTC	CSVPLRDRGLNEQFF
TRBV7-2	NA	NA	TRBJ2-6	TGTGCCAGCAGCGCGTCACGGTCCTCGAGCTCTGGGGCCAACGTCCTGACTTTC	CASSASRSSSSGANVLTF
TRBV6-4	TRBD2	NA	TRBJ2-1	TGTGCCAGCACCCCTTCTACCGGGGGGGCCCTTAATGAGCAGTTCTTC	CASTPSTGGALNEQFF
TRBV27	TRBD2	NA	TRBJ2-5	TGTGCCAGCAGGGAGACTAGCGGGGGACCTTTTGGGACCCAGTACTTC	CASRETSGGPFGTQYF
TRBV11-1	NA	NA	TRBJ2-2	TGTGCCACCGGATGGGGGACCGGGGAGCTGTTTTTT	CATGWGTGELFF
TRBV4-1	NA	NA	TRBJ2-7	TGCGCCAGCAGCCAGATCTTTGGGGGAGGCGAGCAGTACTTC	CASSQIFGGGEQYF
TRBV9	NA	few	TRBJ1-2	TGTGCCAGCAGTACGGACGGACGGCTTATTAAGGGCTACACCTTC	CASSTDGRLIKGYTF
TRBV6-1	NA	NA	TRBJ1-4	TGTGCCAGCAGTGAGGGAGGGCAGAATGAAAAACTGTTTTTT	CASSEGGQNEKLFF
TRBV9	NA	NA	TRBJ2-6	TGTGCCAGCAGCCCCACCCCGGGTACAGGGGCCAACGTCCTGACTTTC	CASSPTPGTGANVLTF